Listed here are 20 T cell receptor beta chains from one sample, sequenced in a study of blood T cell repertoires in COVID-19. Using immunoSEQ multiplex PCR, the repertoire was profiled, and TCRdb retains in-frame clones only, with some absent. The sample consists of 130,000 to 150,000 clones, 70% to 90% of them appearing once. Sequenced sample: peripheral blood. The receptors stem from a human donor with acute or convalescent COVID-19. The donor label of this sample is uncertain.

V is TRBV11-3 and J is TRBJ2-2; 7 bases are shared with TRBD1. This CDR3 has 19 residues. Germline trimming cut 1 base from V and 3 bases from J; bases unmatched to any gene: 14. Germline loops: CDR1 SGHNT, CDR2 YENEEA. CDR3 region: CASSLVGPAGTEYTGELFF. The CDR3 nucleotides are TGTGCCAGCAGCTTAGTCGGCCCTGCCGGGACAGAATACACCGGGGAGCTGTTTTTT.

DNA of the CDR3: TGTGCCTGGAGTAGTGCCGAGACCGGGGAGCTGTTTTTT. Its translation is CAWSSAETGELFF. The rearrangement links TRBV30 to TRBJ2-2; D is unclear. The germline V and J ends were trimmed by 2 bases and 5 bases, with 9 bases remaining between them. CDR1 is GTSNPN, CDR2 SVGIG, per germline (reference sequence). This CDR3 contains 13 residues.

The chain couples TRBV4-3 to TRBJ2-3; D might be TRBD2 (6 bases). V was cut by 4 bases and J by 0 bases, with 11 bases left in between. Per germline, CDR1 LGHNA and CDR2 YSLEER. This CDR3 region has 15 residues. CDR3 DNA sequence: TGCGCCAGCAGCCGGGACGGGGGTAGCACAGATACGCAGTATTTT. Translating it yields CASSRDGGSTDTQYF.

The J gene is TRBJ1-2, the V gene TRBV5-4; the D is unclear. The CDR3 contains 12 residues. Trimming stripped 2 bases from V and 7 bases from J, with 9 bases between. In germline, CDR1 is SGHNT, CDR2 YYREEE (reference sequence). The CDR3 coding sequence is TGTGCCAGCAGCTTTGACACCGGTGGCTACACCTTC. Protein sequence: CASSFDTGGYTF.

The gene calls are TRBV11-2 and TRBJ1-5; 7 bases align to TRBD1. Trimming cost V 5 bases and J 4 bases; bases outside gene matches: 5. The CDR3 is made up of 14 amino acids. Germline-derived CDR1 and CDR2 are SGHAT and FQNNGV. The CDR3 here is CASSPGTANQPQHF. The DNA of the CDR3 is TGTGCCAGCAGCCCTGGGACAGCGAATCAGCCCCAGCATTTT.

The rearrangement uses TRBV5-8 and TRBJ2-7, with 7 bases aligning to TRBD1. Germline V CDR1 and CDR2: SGHTS, YDEGEE. Germline trimming cut 4 bases from V and 3 bases from J; bases unmatched to any gene: 7. CDR3 length equals 14 residues. CDR3 DNA sequence: TGTGCCAGCAGCCCCGACAGGGTAATCTACGAGCAGTACTTC. The encoded protein is CASSPDRVIYEQYF.

The rearrangement joins TRBV19 to TRBJ2-4, with D maybe TRBD2 (5 bases). Deletions cut 1 base from V and 1 base from J, with 8 bases between. The CDR3 has 15 amino acids. Germline assignment: CDR1 LNHDA and CDR2 SQIVND (reference sequence). The CDR3 protein is CASSIGGGAKNIQYF. CDR3 DNA sequence: TGTGCCAGTAGTATAGGCGGCGGGGCCAAAAACATTCAGTACTTC.

This clone was counted once. V and J are TRBV7-2 and TRBJ1-2; 10 nucleotides agree with TRBD1. The CDR3 is made up of 17 amino acids. The germline V gene has CDR1 SGHTA and CDR2 FQGNSA. J lost 4 bases, V lost 1 base, and 9 bases had no gene match. The CDR3 here is CASSLDPTGGLVYGYTF. The CDR3 DNA is TGTGCCAGCAGCTTAGACCCGACAGGGGGCCTTGTCTATGGCTACACCTTC.

This sequence joins TRBV19 and TRBJ1-2; 7 nucleotides align to TRBD1. Per germline, CDR1 LNHDA and CDR2 SQIVND (reference sequence). The CDR3 is 16 amino acids. Losses at the gene ends were 6 bases for V and 2 bases for J; bases not matched to a gene: 12. CDR3 DNA: TGTGCCAGTAGAAATGACAGGGAGGTCGGCAACTATGGCTACACCTTC. Protein sequence: CASRNDREVGNYGYTF. Combining the CDR3 with reference TRBV19 and TRBJ1-2 gives the whole variable domain DGGITQSPKYLFRKEGQNVTLSCEQNLNHDAMYWYRQDPGQGLRLIYYSQIVNDFQKGDIAEGYSVSREKKESFPLTVTSAQKNPTAFYLCASRNDREVGNYGYTFGSGTRLTVV.

This chain uses TRBV3-1 (or the pseudogene TRBV3-2) with TRBJ1-2, with TRBD1 as a possible D gene (5 bases). Trimming pared 4 bases from V and 8 bases from J, leaving 14 bases between. The CDR3 has 13 amino acids. The V gene's germline CDR1 is LGHDT and CDR2 YNNKEL (reference sequence). CDR3 protein: CASSRQTAAGYTF. DNA of the CDR3: TGTGCCAGCAGCCGCCAGACAGCTGCGGGCTACACCTTC.

The CDR3 loop is CASSTGGADTQYF. CDR3 nucleotides: TGTGCCAGCAGCACGGGAGGGGCAGATACGCAGTATTTT. The chain has TRBV7-3 and TRBJ2-3, with TRBD2 identical over 8 bases. Per germline, CDR1 SGHTA and CDR2 FQGTGA. J was trimmed by 4 bases and V by 5 bases; bases with no gene match: 2. The CDR3 has 13 amino acids.

The chain links TRBV11-1 to TRBJ1-1; D not resolved. V was clipped by 0 bases and J by 4 bases, with 15 bases between them. From germline, CDR1 is SGHAT and CDR2 FQDESV (reference sequence). This CDR3 contains 16 residues. The CDR3 loop reads CASSLALAGIGTEAFF. The CDR3 region has the DNA TGTGCCAGCAGCTTAGCGCTGGCCGGGATCGGCACTGAAGCTTTCTTT.

The rearrangement uses TRBV28 and TRBJ1-4, with a weak D call TRBD1 (6 bases). Trimming cost V 6 bases and J 0 bases, with 14 bases left between them. This CDR3 spans 16 amino acids. Germline V CDR1 and CDR2: MDHEN, SYDVKM. For the CDR3, the DNA is TGTGCCAGCAGCCCCGACAGGCCCTCAACTAATGAAAAACTGTTTTTT. Protein: CASSPDRPSTNEKLFF.

The rearrangement uses TRBV11-3 and TRBJ2-7; the D gene is possibly TRBD2 (6 bases). This CDR3 is built from 16 residues. V gave up 3 bases and J gave up 4 bases, with 19 bases separating them. Germline V CDR1 and CDR2: SGHNT, YENEEA. The CDR3 nucleotides read TGTGCCAGCAGCTTCCTAGTTGGGGGGTGGACATACGAGCAGTACTTC. Its protein is CASSFLVGGWTYEQYF.

This chain links TRBV6-2 or TRBV6-3 with TRBJ2-5; 12 nucleotides align to TRBD2. The CDR3 spans 19 residues. From germline, CDR1 is MNHEY and CDR2 SVGEGT. With V trimmed by 2 bases and J by 2 bases, 12 bases remained unmatched. The CDR3 DNA reads as TGTGCCAGCAGTTACCCGAATCCAGGACTAGCGGGGCTTCAAGAGACCCAGTACTTC. Its translation: CASSYPNPGLAGLQETQYF.

This clone has a handful of counts. The chain is built from TRBV19 and TRBJ1-5; no firm D call. V lost 3 bases and J lost 5, with 5 bases in between. Germline V gene sequence: CDR1 LNHDA, CDR2 SQIVND (reference sequence). The CDR3 runs 12 residues. CDR3 residues: CASSIRYQPQHF. In DNA, the CDR3 is TGTGCCAGTAGTATTCGGTATCAGCCCCAGCATTTT.

CDR3 protein: CASSLDGSGGADTQYF. The CDR3 nucleotides read TGTGCCAGCAGCTTAGACGGTAGCGGGGGGGCAGATACGCAGTATTTT. J is TRBJ2-3 and V is TRBV7-3; 11 positions match TRBD2. Germline V CDR1 and CDR2: SGHTA, FQGTGA. This CDR3 spans 16 amino acids. Trimming cost V 2 bases and J 4 bases; bases outside gene matches: 5.

The chain joins TRBV13 to TRBJ1-2; D might be TRBD1 (5 bases). The length of the CDR3 is 13 residues. Germline V gene data show CDR1 as PRHDT and CDR2 as FYEKMQ (reference sequence). V shed 8 bases and J shed 4 bases, with 14 bases lying between them. The CDR3 sequence: CASRRPGGYGYTF. The CDR3 region has the DNA TGTGCCAGCCGTCGGCCCGGGGGCTATGGCTACACCTTC. Full variable domain (outside the CDR3, taken from reference TRBV13 and TRBJ1-2): AAGVIQSPRHLIKEKRETATLKCYPIPRHDTVYWYQQGPGQDPQFLISFYEKMQSDKGSIPDRFSAQQFSDYHSELNMSSLELGDSALYFCASRRPGGYGYTFGSGTRLTVV.

The V and J genes are TRBV11-2 and TRBJ1-6, with D possibly being TRBD1 (6 bases). V was shortened by 5 bases and J by 9 bases, with 17 bases between the two germline ends. The CDR3 has 15 amino acids. From germline, CDR1 is SGHAT and CDR2 FQNNGV. This CDR3 reads CASSDYRVRGSPLHF. In DNA, the CDR3 is TGTGCCAGCAGCGACTACAGGGTTCGGGGTTCACCCCTCCACTTT.

This clone appeared a single time. This chain links TRBV19 with TRBJ2-5, with TRBD1 identical over 7 bases. This CDR3 has 13 residues. J gave up 4 bases and V 8 bases, and 7 bases lay outside the gene matches. From germline, CDR1 is LNHDA and CDR2 SQIVND (reference sequence). The chain's CDR3 is CASGLQGSETQYF. CDR3 in DNA: TGTGCCAGTGGATTACAGGGGTCAGAGACCCAGTACTTC. Together with reference TRBV19 and TRBJ2-5, the CDR3 gives the full variable domain: DGGITQSPKYLFRKEGQNVTLSCEQNLNHDAMYWYRQDPGQGLRLIYYSQIVNDFQKGDIAEGYSVSREKKESFPLTVTSAQKNPTAFYLCASGLQGSETQYFGPGTRLLVL.